This is a list of T cell receptor beta chains from one sample in a study of blood T cell repertoires in COVID-19. Sequencing was performed with immunoSEQ multiplex PCR; in TCRdb, only in-frame clones are kept and a portion is missing. The data show 200,000 to 250,000 clones, with 75% to 85% seen just once and less than 6% held by the top ten. The specimen sequenced was peripheral blood. These receptors all stem from a woman between 65 and 79 years old with COVID-19, enrolled during active disease. The CDR3 runs from the conserved cysteine through the conserved F or W. A D gene is named only where the DNA matches it firmly. Clone size is shown for a subset of rows, as once, few, many or a class of expanded clone.

clone_size d_call j_call v_call cdr3_nt cdr3_aa
once TRBD1 TRBJ2-1 TRBV12-3/TRBV12-4 TGTGCCAGCACCGCACCAAACAGGGGTTTGCAGTTCTTC CASTAPNRGLQFF
NA TRBD2 TRBJ2-1 TRBV5-6 TGTGCCAGCAGCTTGGCGGGAGCGGGATACAATGAGCAGTTCTTC CASSLAGAGYNEQFF
NA TRBD2 TRBJ2-3 TRBV4-3 TGCGCCAGCAGCCAATTGGCGGGAGGGGCAGATACGCAGTATTTT CASSQLAGGADTQYF
NA NA TRBJ1-5 TRBV28 TGTGCCAGCAGTTTGAGCCAAAGAATGCAGCCCCAGCATTTT CASSLSQRMQPQHF
NA NA TRBJ1-2 TRBV18 TGTGCCAGCTCACCACAAACAGGGAACTATGGCTACACCTTC CASSPQTGNYGYTF
NA TRBD1 TRBJ2-3 TRBV30 TGTGCCTGGAGGGAGACAGGGGGGAGCACAGATACGCAGTATTTT CAWRETGGSTDTQYF
NA NA TRBJ2-4 TRBV7-2 TGTGCCAGCAGCTTCGGGAGAATGAACATTCAGTACTTC CASSFGRMNIQYF
NA TRBD1 TRBJ2-2 TRBV28 TGTGCCAGCAGTTCAGGGGGAATGGGCACCGGGGAGCTGTTTTTT CASSSGGMGTGELFF
NA NA TRBJ1-2 TRBV5-5 TGTGCCAGCAGCTTGGCCGGGGGTGGCAGGTTGGCTAACTATGGCTACACCTTC CASSLAGGGRLANYGYTF
NA NA TRBJ2-4 TRBV6-5 TGTGCCAGCAGTTACCGGGGGAGCAAAAACATTCAGTACTTC CASSYRGSKNIQYF
few TRBD1 TRBJ2-7 TRBV7-8 TGTGCCAGCAGCTTAAACAGGGGCAACGAGCAGTACTTC CASSLNRGNEQYF
NA NA TRBJ1-2 TRBV7-9 TGTGCCAGCAGCCAGATCGGGAACTATGGCTACACCTTC CASSQIGNYGYTF
NA NA TRBJ2-1 TRBV18 TGTGCCAGCTCACCACAAGTAGCGGAGGCCAATGAGCAGTTCTTC CASSPQVAEANEQFF
NA NA TRBJ1-5 TRBV14 TGTGCCAGCAGCCAAGATGGTCAGACAGTTTCTTTTAGTAGGGATCAGCCCCAGCATTTT CASSQDGQTVSFSRDQPQHF
once NA TRBJ2-7 TRBV3-1/TRBV3-2 TGTGCCAGCAGCCTCCGGGTCGCCTACGAGCAGTACTTC CASSLRVAYEQYF
NA TRBD1 TRBJ1-5 TRBV30 TGTGCCTGGACCGGACAGGGGAATCAGCCCCAGCATTTT CAWTGQGNQPQHF
few NA TRBJ1-5 TRBV6-5 TGTGCCAGCAGTTCAGGGATCGGGAGTCAGCCCCAGCATTTT CASSSGIGSQPQHF
few TRBD2 TRBJ2-1 TRBV29-1 TGCAGCGTCGCCGCGACTAGCGGGAGGGCCTATGAGCAGTTCTTC CSVAATSGRAYEQFF
NA TRBD1 TRBJ2-7 TRBV6-1 TGTGCCAGCAGTGAACGGGACAGGGGATACGAGCAGTACTTC CASSERDRGYEQYF
NA NA TRBJ1-2 TRBV28 TGTGCCAGCCGCCCGCCTTCGGGTAACTATGGCTACACCTTC CASRPPSGNYGYTF
NA TRBD1 TRBJ1-6 TRBV5-4 TGTGCCAGCAGCTTCAACACCGGGACAGAACTCGATTCACCCCTCCACTTT CASSFNTGTELDSPLHF
NA NA TRBJ2-1 TRBV11-2 TGTGCCAGCAGATTCACAGGCTCCGGGGAGCAGTTCTTC CASRFTGSGEQFF
NA NA TRBJ1-5 TRBV7-2 TGTGCCAGCAGCTTTGCGGGTTCTATTGGGCAGCCCCAGCATTTT CASSFAGSIGQPQHF
NA NA TRBJ1-5 TRBV6-5 TGTGCCAGCACCACCAGGGAGGGCAATCAGCCCCAGCATTTT CASTTREGNQPQHF
NA NA TRBJ1-5 TRBV24-1 TGTGCCACCAGTGATCCCGCCCGGGGGGGGACTCAGCCCCAGCATTTT CATSDPARGGTQPQHF
NA TRBD2 TRBJ2-3 TRBV3-1/TRBV3-2 TGTGCCAGCAGCCAATACGGGAGTCGGGGGGCAGATACGCAGTATTTT CASSQYGSRGADTQYF
once TRBD1 TRBJ1-4 TRBV25-1 TGTGCCAGCACCTCAGCCGGACAGGGGTGGGCTAATGAAAAACTGTTTTTT CASTSAGQGWANEKLFF
NA TRBD2 TRBJ2-1 TRBV7-8 TGTGCCAGCAGCTTAGCGGGGCGGGAGGGTCAATACAATGAGCAGTTCTTC CASSLAGREGQYNEQFF
NA NA TRBJ2-1 TRBV5-1 TGCGCCAGCAGCGCGGGAAACTCCTACAATGAGCAGTTCTTC CASSAGNSYNEQFF
NA NA TRBJ1-4 TRBV2 TGTGCCAGCAGTGACGGCAGGGTTGATGAAAAACTGTTTTTT CASSDGRVDEKLFF
once NA TRBJ2-5 TRBV27 TGTGCCAGCAGTGGGGCGCAAGAGACCCAGTACTTC CASSGAQETQYF
few NA TRBJ1-1 TRBV28 TGTGCCAGCAGTCACAGGGCAGACACTGAAGCTTTCTTT CASSHRADTEAFF
few NA TRBJ1-2 TRBV9 TGTGCCAGCAGCGCCCTCGGTAACTATGGCTACACCTTC CASSALGNYGYTF
NA TRBD2 TRBJ2-1 TRBV30 TGTGCCTGGTGCCCGGGGACTAGCGGATACAATGAGCAGTTCTTC CAWCPGTSGYNEQFF
NA TRBD1 TRBJ2-5 TRBV7-9 TGTGCCAGCAGCCCAACAGGGGGCCAAGGGACCCAGTACTTC CASSPTGGQGTQYF
NA TRBD1 TRBJ1-5 TRBV24-1 TGTGCCACCAGTGATCCTGGGACAGGGAGTAATCAGCCCCAGCATTTT CATSDPGTGSNQPQHF
few NA TRBJ1-1 TRBV3-1/TRBV3-2 TGTGCCAGCAGCCAAAGGGGCCCCCAGGGCACTGAAGCTTTCTTT CASSQRGPQGTEAFF
NA NA TRBJ2-5 TRBV7-2 TGTGCCAGCAGCTCAACTAGGGAGACCCAGTACTTC CASSSTRETQYF
NA NA TRBJ1-3 TRBV28 TGTGCCAGTCAAGTCCAGGGTAGGGCTGGAAACACCATATATTTT CASQVQGRAGNTIYF
few NA TRBJ1-1 TRBV5-1 TGCGCCAGCAGCGCTTTTGGGCAGGGGAACACTGAAGCTTTCTTT CASSAFGQGNTEAFF
once TRBD1 TRBJ2-7 TRBV5-8 TGTGCCAGCAGCCTGAGAGGGACAGGGGCATCCTACGAGCAGTACTTC CASSLRGTGASYEQYF
NA NA TRBJ2-7 TRBV20-1 TGCAGTGCTAGTCGGCGGGAACGATCCTACGAGCAGTACTTC CSASRRERSYEQYF
NA NA TRBJ2-5 TRBV2 TGTGCCAGCAGTGAGCGGGGTTTAGGAAAGACCCAGTACTTC CASSERGLGKTQYF
NA TRBD2 TRBJ2-2 TRBV5-1 TGCGCCACCACCGCCCCGGGACTAGCGGGAGTCGCCGGGGAGCTGTTTTTT CATTAPGLAGVAGELFF
NA TRBD2 TRBJ2-2 TRBV29-1 TGCAGCGTTGTCGGGGCGGGAGGAGGAACCGGGGAGCTGTTTTTT CSVVGAGGGTGELFF
NA NA TRBJ2-1 TRBV5-1 TGCGCCAGCAGCTCCGGACAGTCTTACAATGAGCAGTTCTTC CASSSGQSYNEQFF
few TRBD2 TRBJ2-1 TRBV6-2/TRBV6-3 TGTGCCAGCAGTTACTCCCTGGGGAGGGTAGTAGGCAATGAGCAGTTCTTC CASSYSLGRVVGNEQFF
NA NA TRBJ1-1 TRBV27 TGTGCCAGCAGTCGTGGGGACATAAGAAACACTGAAGCTTTCTTT CASSRGDIRNTEAFF
NA TRBD1 TRBJ2-7 TRBV6-6 TGTGCCAGCAGTCCCGGGACAGGGAGGGAGCAGTACTTC CASSPGTGREQYF
NA TRBD2 TRBJ2-7 TRBV19 TGTGCCAGTAGTATAGATCTCCTAGCGGGTTTCGACGAGCAGTACTTC CASSIDLLAGFDEQYF
NA NA TRBJ1-5 TRBV5-6 TGTGCCAGCAGCTACAACAGGGATCAGCCCCAGCATTTT CASSYNRDQPQHF
once TRBD1 TRBJ1-2 TRBV29-1 TGCAGCGTCCCCATTAGGACAGGGAAGGACTATGGCTACACCTTC CSVPIRTGKDYGYTF
NA NA TRBJ2-7 TRBV7-3 TGTGCCAGCAGCCCTAACGCAGGGTTCGACGAGCAGTACTTC CASSPNAGFDEQYF
NA NA TRBJ2-3 TRBV15 TGTGCCACCAGCAGAGCCCCCCTACGAAACACAGATACGCAGTATTTT CATSRAPLRNTDTQYF
NA TRBD1 TRBJ2-1 TRBV18 TGTGCCAGCTCACCCGACAGGGGGCTATACAATGAGCAGTTCTTC CASSPDRGLYNEQFF